The clone carrying this TCR beta chain has a handful of counts. This sample is part of a study of neoadjuvant anti-PD-1 for oral cavity cancer. The assay was immunoSEQ multiplex PCR, and TCRdb's table has in-frame clones only and misses some. The table lists around 15,000 clones, under 40% of them singletons. Time point specified: after neoadjuvant nivolumab, at surgical resection. The CDR3 is 11 residues long. Germline V gene sequence: CDR1 LNHDA, CDR2 SQIVND (reference sequence). V lost 7 bases and J 8 bases, leaving 10 bases between the germline ends. Material: tumor tissue, obtained after nivolumab (anti-PD-1) treatment. The sequence was obtained from a person between 40 and 79 years old with oral cavity squamous cell carcinoma. The chain combines TRBV19 with TRBJ2-3; tentative D call: TRBD2 (5 bases). The CDR3 coding sequence is TGTGCCAGTACCGAACTAGGTACGCAGTATTTT. Its translation: CASTELGTQYF.